This TCR beta chain was identified during a study of OX40 agonist ivuxolimab in advanced cancers. Study in general: While on treatment, patients had intravenous ivuxolimab at 0.01 to 10 mg/kg every 2 weeks. Enrollees could have had prior anti-PD-1, anti-PD-L1 or anti-CTLA-4 therapy, which 30% to 50% had received.

V was pared by 6 bases and J by 6 bases, with 7 bases between. The CDR3 has 11 amino acids. The germline V gene has CDR1 MGHRA and CDR2 YSYEKL. The repertoire was sequenced with immunoSEQ multiplex PCR; TCRdb's copy has only in-frame clones and lacks some. The table lists roughly 91,000 clones, 90% to 96% of them singletons, with about 2% in the top ten. The V call is TRBV4-1, the J call TRBJ2-3; possibly TRBD1 for D (6 bases). This sequence originates from an adult with an advanced solid tumor such as melanoma, head and neck, liver or kidney cancer. Sequenced here: CD4+ or CD8+ T cells sorted from blood, sampled in a trial of the OX40 agonist ivuxolimab. This chain's CDR3 is CASRRGDTQYF. CDR3 DNA: TGCGCCAGCAGGAGGGGGGATACGCAGTATTTT.